This T cell receptor beta chain was documented in a study of OX40 agonist ivuxolimab in advanced cancers. Germline V gene sequence: CDR1 LNHNV, CDR2 YYDKDF (reference sequence). V was pared by 4 bases and J by 3 bases, with 13 bases between. The CDR3 spans 15 residues. TCRdb's table, derived via immunoSEQ multiplex PCR, lists solely in-frame clones and lacks some. The profile shows roughly 38,000 clones, 85% of them singletons. The chain recombines TRBV15 with TRBJ2-1; TRBD1 is a possible D gene (6 bases). The material was CD4+ or CD8+ T cells sorted from blood, obtained in a trial of the OX40 agonist ivuxolimab. The sequence was collected from an adult with an advanced solid tumor such as melanoma, head and neck, liver or kidney cancer. The CDR3 is CATSKQGSFYNEQFF. CDR3 sequence (DNA): TGTGCCACCAGCAAGCAGGGGAGCTTCTACAATGAGCAGTTCTTC.